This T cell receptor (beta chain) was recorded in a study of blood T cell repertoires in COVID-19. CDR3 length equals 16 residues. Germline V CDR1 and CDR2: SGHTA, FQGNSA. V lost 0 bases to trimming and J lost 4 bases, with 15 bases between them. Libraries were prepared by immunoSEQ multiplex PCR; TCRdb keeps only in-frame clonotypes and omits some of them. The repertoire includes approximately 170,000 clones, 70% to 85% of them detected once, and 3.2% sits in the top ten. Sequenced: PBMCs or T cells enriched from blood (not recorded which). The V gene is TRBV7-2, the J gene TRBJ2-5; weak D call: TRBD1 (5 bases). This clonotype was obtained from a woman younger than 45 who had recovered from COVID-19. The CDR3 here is CASSLAIRAGLETQYF. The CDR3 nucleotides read TGTGCCAGCAGCTTAGCAATTCGGGCAGGGTTAGAGACCCAGTACTTC.